These T cell receptor beta chains were read from a single sample in a study of shared clonotypes between healthy human individuals. The table came from immunoSEQ multiplex PCR; TCRdb's copy has only in-frame clones and leaves some out. The sample yields about 1 million clones, around 75% seen once. The sample comprised memory CD4+ T cells sorted from blood. These TCRs come from a man between 18 and 35 years old in good health. Each CDR3 is given with its conserved first and last residue. Each record gives: CDR3 DNA, CDR3 protein, clone size, D gene, V gene, J gene. D genes are given only for firm matches. Clone size appears in some rows only: once, few, many, or a class for an expanded clone.

CDR3 DNA: TGTGCCTGGACCGTAGGGGGTCCGAGCTCTGGGGCCAACGTCCTGACTTTC; CDR3 protein: CAWTVGGPSSGANVLTF; clone size: once; D gene: -; V gene: TRBV30; J gene: TRBJ2-6
CDR3 DNA: TGTGCCAGCAGCTGGTCGGGTATGGGGAAGGACACCGGGGAGCTGTTTTTT; CDR3 protein: CASSWSGMGKDTGELFF; clone size: -; D gene: -; V gene: TRBV13; J gene: TRBJ2-2
CDR3 DNA: TGCGCCAGCAGCCCGGATGTGTTGAGCACTGAAGCTTTCTTT; CDR3 protein: CASSPDVLSTEAFF; clone size: -; D gene: -; V gene: TRBV5-1; J gene: TRBJ1-1
CDR3 DNA: TGCGCCAGCAGCTTAGCGGGCAGCTCCTACAATGAGCAGTTCTTC; CDR3 protein: CASSLAGSSYNEQFF; clone size: -; D gene: -; V gene: TRBV5-1; J gene: TRBJ2-1
CDR3 DNA: TGTGCCAGTAGTAGACTTCCGGGACAGTTCTATAGCAATCAGCCCCAGCATTTT; CDR3 protein: CASSRLPGQFYSNQPQHF; clone size: -; D gene: TRBD1; V gene: TRBV19; J gene: TRBJ1-5
CDR3 DNA: TGCGCCAGCAGCTTACCTAGCGGCGAACCCTACAATGAGCAGTTCTTC; CDR3 protein: CASSLPSGEPYNEQFF; clone size: -; D gene: TRBD2; V gene: TRBV5-1; J gene: TRBJ2-1
CDR3 DNA: TGTGCCAGCAGCTTGCCCGGGACAGCCAACACTGAAGCTTTCTTT; CDR3 protein: CASSLPGTANTEAFF; clone size: few; D gene: TRBD1; V gene: TRBV5-6; J gene: TRBJ1-1
CDR3 DNA: TGTGCCAGCACATCCCCCTGGGAACAGGTAATCTACAATGAGCAGTTCTTC; CDR3 protein: CASTSPWEQVIYNEQFF; clone size: -; D gene: -; V gene: TRBV28; J gene: TRBJ2-1
CDR3 DNA: TGTGCCAGCAGCCCAGTTGGCGGGAGATACAATGAGCAGTTCTTC; CDR3 protein: CASSPVGGRYNEQFF; clone size: once; D gene: TRBD2; V gene: TRBV11-2; J gene: TRBJ2-1
CDR3 DNA: TGTGCCAGCAGTGACAGGGGTGTCTACAATGAGCAGTTCTTC; CDR3 protein: CASSDRGVYNEQFF; clone size: -; D gene: -; V gene: TRBV25-1; J gene: TRBJ2-1
CDR3 DNA: TGTGCCAGCAGCCCGGGAACGGGACTAGCCCTTGGTGAGCAGTTCTTC; CDR3 protein: CASSPGTGLALGEQFF; clone size: -; D gene: TRBD2; V gene: TRBV7-3; J gene: TRBJ2-1
CDR3 DNA: TGTGCCAGCAGCCTCTACGGTGGGTCGGTTCTAACTGGGGCCAACGTCCTGACTTTC; CDR3 protein: CASSLYGGSVLTGANVLTF; clone size: -; D gene: -; V gene: TRBV7-8; J gene: TRBJ2-6
CDR3 DNA: TGTGCCAGCTCTCAATCTACTAACAGGGGGCCGGGGACCCAGTACTTC; CDR3 protein: CASSQSTNRGPGTQYF; clone size: once; D gene: TRBD1; V gene: TRBV18; J gene: TRBJ2-5
CDR3 DNA: TGTGCCTGGACGGATGGTGAGACCCAGTACTTC; CDR3 protein: CAWTDGETQYF; clone size: -; D gene: -; V gene: TRBV30; J gene: TRBJ2-5
CDR3 DNA: TGCAGTGCTAATACCGGGTATGGCTACACCTTC; CDR3 protein: CSANTGYGYTF; clone size: -; D gene: -; V gene: TRBV20-1; J gene: TRBJ1-2
CDR3 DNA: TGTGCCAGCAGTTTGGCGGGCAAAGAGACCCAGTACTTC; CDR3 protein: CASSLAGKETQYF; clone size: few; D gene: -; V gene: TRBV28; J gene: TRBJ2-5
CDR3 DNA: TGTGCCAGCAGGCCCGGACAGGGGAACACTGAAGCTTTCTTT; CDR3 protein: CASRPGQGNTEAFF; clone size: -; D gene: TRBD1; V gene: TRBV5-4; J gene: TRBJ1-1
CDR3 DNA: TGTGCCAGCAGCATAACAGGGTTAAGAGATACGCAGTATTTT; CDR3 protein: CASSITGLRDTQYF; clone size: -; D gene: -; V gene: TRBV11-2; J gene: TRBJ2-3
CDR3 DNA: TGCGCCAGCAGCCCGGGACAGGGTGGCTATGGCTACACCTTC; CDR3 protein: CASSPGQGGYGYTF; clone size: -; D gene: TRBD1; V gene: TRBV5-1; J gene: TRBJ1-2
CDR3 DNA: TGTGCCATCAGTGAGTCAGCGACTAGCGGGGTTAAAAACATTCAGTACTTC; CDR3 protein: CAISESATSGVKNIQYF; clone size: -; D gene: TRBD2; V gene: TRBV10-3; J gene: TRBJ2-4
CDR3 DNA: TGTGCCAGCAGCTTGGCCGACATTAGCAATCAGCCCCAGCATTTT; CDR3 protein: CASSLADISNQPQHF; clone size: -; D gene: -; V gene: TRBV7-8; J gene: TRBJ1-5
CDR3 DNA: TGTGCCATCAGTGAATGGGGGAACACCGGGGAGCTGTTTTTT; CDR3 protein: CAISEWGNTGELFF; clone size: -; D gene: -; V gene: TRBV10-3; J gene: TRBJ2-2
CDR3 DNA: TGTGCCAGCAGTCCGCGGATAGGGGCACGCGAGCAGTACTTC; CDR3 protein: CASSPRIGAREQYF; clone size: -; D gene: -; V gene: TRBV14; J gene: TRBJ2-7
CDR3 DNA: TGTGCCACCGGGACCTACGAGCAGTACTTC; CDR3 protein: CATGTYEQYF; clone size: few; D gene: -; V gene: TRBV7-9; J gene: TRBJ2-7
CDR3 DNA: TGCGCCAGCAGTGAGTTAGGACAGGGCCGGGATGAAGCTTTCTTT; CDR3 protein: CASSELGQGRDEAFF; clone size: few; D gene: TRBD1; V gene: TRBV10-2; J gene: TRBJ1-1
CDR3 DNA: TGTGCCAGCTCACCGAAAGCGGGGTCCACCTACAATGAGCAGTTCTTC; CDR3 protein: CASSPKAGSTYNEQFF; clone size: few; D gene: TRBD2; V gene: TRBV18; J gene: TRBJ2-1
CDR3 DNA: TGTGCCAGCGTGGGGGGAGGAGAGACCCAGTACTTC; CDR3 protein: CASVGGGETQYF; clone size: -; D gene: -; V gene: TRBV2; J gene: TRBJ2-5
CDR3 DNA: TGTGCCAGCAGCCTAGGGACTAGCGGGAGGCAATACCAAGAGACCCAGTACTTC; CDR3 protein: CASSLGTSGRQYQETQYF; clone size: -; D gene: TRBD2; V gene: TRBV7-9; J gene: TRBJ2-5
CDR3 DNA: TGTGCCAGCAGCAAAGCGCCAGAGGCGCGCGATGAGCAGTTCTTC; CDR3 protein: CASSKAPEARDEQFF; clone size: -; D gene: -; V gene: TRBV21-1; J gene: TRBJ2-1
CDR3 DNA: TGTGCCAGCTGGGTCGGACAGGGGGCTGATGAGCAGTTCTTC; CDR3 protein: CASWVGQGADEQFF; clone size: -; D gene: TRBD1; V gene: TRBV6-1; J gene: TRBJ2-1
CDR3 DNA: TGTGCCATCAGTGGACAGATTAATGAAAAACTGTTTTTT; CDR3 protein: CAISGQINEKLFF; clone size: -; D gene: -; V gene: TRBV10-3; J gene: TRBJ1-4
CDR3 DNA: TGTGCCAGCAGTAAGACTAGCGCCAGTTGGGTTGAGCAGTTCTTC; CDR3 protein: CASSKTSASWVEQFF; clone size: -; D gene: TRBD2; V gene: TRBV6-1; J gene: TRBJ2-1
CDR3 DNA: TGTGCCAGCAGCCGACAAGCCAAGGGGACCCAGTACTTC; CDR3 protein: CASSRQAKGTQYF; clone size: few; D gene: -; V gene: TRBV6-5; J gene: TRBJ2-5
CDR3 DNA: TGTGCCAGCAGCGTCGACGGGACTAGCAACAATGAGCAGTTCTTC; CDR3 protein: CASSVDGTSNNEQFF; clone size: -; D gene: TRBD2; V gene: TRBV9; J gene: TRBJ2-1
CDR3 DNA: TGTGCCAGCAGTTTAGGGACAGGGAACTATGGCTACACCTTC; CDR3 protein: CASSLGTGNYGYTF; clone size: -; D gene: TRBD1; V gene: TRBV28; J gene: TRBJ1-2
CDR3 DNA: TGTGCCAGCACCCTTGGACGGACTAACTATGGCTACACCTTC; CDR3 protein: CASTLGRTNYGYTF; clone size: -; D gene: -; V gene: TRBV2; J gene: TRBJ1-2
CDR3 DNA: TGCGCCAGCAGCTCTGGCTTCGGGGGCTGGACTGAAGCTTTCTTT; CDR3 protein: CASSSGFGGWTEAFF; clone size: few; D gene: -; V gene: TRBV5-1; J gene: TRBJ1-1
CDR3 DNA: TGTGCCAGCAGCTTAGTTGGGCGGGGGGAATACTTC; CDR3 protein: CASSLVGRGEYF; clone size: few; D gene: TRBD2; V gene: TRBV7-2; J gene: TRBJ2-5
CDR3 DNA: TGCGCCAGCAGCTACACTAGCGGGAGTCCGGGAGATACGCAGTATTTT; CDR3 protein: CASSYTSGSPGDTQYF; clone size: -; D gene: TRBD2; V gene: TRBV5-1; J gene: TRBJ2-3
CDR3 DNA: TGTGCCAGCAGCCCATCTAGCGGGGGGGCATACGAGCAGTACTTC; CDR3 protein: CASSPSSGGAYEQYF; clone size: -; D gene: TRBD2; V gene: TRBV9; J gene: TRBJ2-7
CDR3 DNA: TGTGCCAGCAGCTTGGCCCTACTAGCCCAGGTCTACAATGAGCAGTTCTTC; CDR3 protein: CASSLALLAQVYNEQFF; clone size: -; D gene: -; V gene: TRBV5-6; J gene: TRBJ2-1
CDR3 DNA: TGTGCCAGCAGCAAAAGACAGAAACGGGACACTGAAGCTTTCTTT; CDR3 protein: CASSKRQKRDTEAFF; clone size: -; D gene: -; V gene: TRBV7-2; J gene: TRBJ1-1
CDR3 DNA: TGTGCCAGCAGCCATGATGCTAGCACTGAAGCTTTCTTT; CDR3 protein: CASSHDASTEAFF; clone size: -; D gene: -; V gene: TRBV7-9; J gene: TRBJ1-1
CDR3 DNA: TGCGCCAGCAGTGAGACCGGGAAGGGTTATAGCAATCAGCCCCAGCATTTT; CDR3 protein: CASSETGKGYSNQPQHF; clone size: -; D gene: -; V gene: TRBV23-1; J gene: TRBJ1-5
CDR3 DNA: TGTGCCAGCAGTCAGGGCCCTAGTGGGGACTACACCTTC; CDR3 protein: CASSQGPSGDYTF; clone size: once; D gene: -; V gene: TRBV6-1; J gene: TRBJ1-2
CDR3 DNA: TGTGCCAGCTCACCACGGGGGACAGGGCAGCCCTCAGATACGCAGTATTTT; CDR3 protein: CASSPRGTGQPSDTQYF; clone size: -; D gene: TRBD1; V gene: TRBV18; J gene: TRBJ2-3
CDR3 DNA: TGTGCCAGTAGTATACGGACAGGGCAGGGCAATCAGCCCCAGCATTTT; CDR3 protein: CASSIRTGQGNQPQHF; clone size: -; D gene: TRBD1; V gene: TRBV19; J gene: TRBJ1-5
CDR3 DNA: TGTGCTAGTGGATCCGGACTAGCGGGAGCGGAGACCCAGTACTTC; CDR3 protein: CASGSGLAGAETQYF; clone size: few; D gene: TRBD2; V gene: TRBV12-5; J gene: TRBJ2-5
CDR3 DNA: TGTGCCAGCAGTGGAGCTAGCGGGAGCCTCACAGATACGCAGTATTTT; CDR3 protein: CASSGASGSLTDTQYF; clone size: once; D gene: TRBD2; V gene: TRBV2; J gene: TRBJ2-3
CDR3 DNA: TGTGCCAGCAGTGCACAGTACAATCAGCCCCAGCATTTT; CDR3 protein: CASSAQYNQPQHF; clone size: -; D gene: -; V gene: TRBV6-1; J gene: TRBJ1-5
CDR3 DNA: TGTGCCAGCAGCCCCCGCGACACCCCCGAAGGTGGCTACACCTTC; CDR3 protein: CASSPRDTPEGGYTF; clone size: -; D gene: -; V gene: TRBV4-2; J gene: TRBJ1-2
CDR3 DNA: TGTGCCACTGAGAATGTATCCTCCCGGTCCTACGAGCAGTACTTC; CDR3 protein: CATENVSSRSYEQYF; clone size: -; D gene: -; V gene: TRBV7-2; J gene: TRBJ2-7
CDR3 DNA: TGTGCCAGCAGCATGGGACAGGGCGAAGCTGAAGCTTTCTTT; CDR3 protein: CASSMGQGEAEAFF; clone size: -; D gene: TRBD1; V gene: TRBV7-2; J gene: TRBJ1-1
CDR3 DNA: TGCGCCAGCAGCTTGGCAGGGCCCCTCTCCCGGGGCGGGGAGCTGTTTTTT; CDR3 protein: CASSLAGPLSRGGELFF; clone size: -; D gene: -; V gene: TRBV5-1; J gene: TRBJ2-2
CDR3 DNA: TGTGCCTGGAAATTTACAGAGAACACTGAAGCTTTCTTT; CDR3 protein: CAWKFTENTEAFF; clone size: few; D gene: -; V gene: TRBV30; J gene: TRBJ1-1